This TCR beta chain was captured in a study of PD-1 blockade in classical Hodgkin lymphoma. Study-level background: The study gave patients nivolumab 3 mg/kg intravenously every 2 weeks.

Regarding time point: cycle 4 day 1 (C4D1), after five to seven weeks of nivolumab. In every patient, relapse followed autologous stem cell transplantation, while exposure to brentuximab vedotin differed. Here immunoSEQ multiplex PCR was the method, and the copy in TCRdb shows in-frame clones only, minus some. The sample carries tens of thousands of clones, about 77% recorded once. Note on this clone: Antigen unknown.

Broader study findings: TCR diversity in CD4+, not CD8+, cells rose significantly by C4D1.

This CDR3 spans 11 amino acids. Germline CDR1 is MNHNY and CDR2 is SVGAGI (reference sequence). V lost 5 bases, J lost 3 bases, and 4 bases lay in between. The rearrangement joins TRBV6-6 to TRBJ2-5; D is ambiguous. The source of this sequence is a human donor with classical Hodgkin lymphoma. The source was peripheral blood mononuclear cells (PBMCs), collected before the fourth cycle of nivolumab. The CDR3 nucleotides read TGTGCCAGCAGTATCGAAGAGACCCAGTACTTC. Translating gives CASSIEETQYF.